Described below is a single T cell receptor beta chain sequence and its context. What it binds is unknown. A much larger clone differs by one base, so this may be a read error. The time point was: newly diagnosed GD, antithyroid drugs for less than 3 months. Isolated PBMC RNA provided the starting material for the TCR library. Building the TCR beta libraries relied on iRepertoire HTBI primers, and CDR3 regions underwent Arm-PCR. TCRdb passed the multiplex PCR reads through MiXCR, listing each CDR3 protein once. The sample has approximately 400,000 distinct CDR3 sequences, 14% to 15% seen once. This entry is derived from a study of regulatory T cells in long-lasting Graves disease. Study as a whole: Recently diagnosed Graves' patients had received antithyroid drugs for under 3 months.

Study outcomes and limitations: New patients shared fewer public clonotypes (roughly 910) than persistent patients did (more than 2,500). Persistent-disease Graves' patients showed less TCR diversity than new cases.

The sample was also linked to a second study, of T cells in Graves' hyperthyroidism and ophthalmopathy. That study reports: Newly diagnosed hyperthyroidism, duration under 2 months, in patients aged 18 to 65.

The sequence was collected from a woman aged 40 to 50 with Graves disease. Sequencing was performed on peripheral blood mononuclear cells (PBMCs), taken at new diagnosis, from a patient treated with antithyroid drugs.

DNA for the CDR3: TGTGCCAGCAGTTCCAGGGGGCAGAACACTGAAGCTTTCTTT. Protein product: CASSSRGQNTEAFF. The rearrangement joins TRBV6-5 to TRBJ1-1, with 8 bases matching TRBD1. Germline-derived CDR1 and CDR2 are MNHEY and SVGAGI. This CDR3 is built from 14 residues. After removal of 4 bases from V and 1 base from J, the junction contained 2 bases not matched to a gene.